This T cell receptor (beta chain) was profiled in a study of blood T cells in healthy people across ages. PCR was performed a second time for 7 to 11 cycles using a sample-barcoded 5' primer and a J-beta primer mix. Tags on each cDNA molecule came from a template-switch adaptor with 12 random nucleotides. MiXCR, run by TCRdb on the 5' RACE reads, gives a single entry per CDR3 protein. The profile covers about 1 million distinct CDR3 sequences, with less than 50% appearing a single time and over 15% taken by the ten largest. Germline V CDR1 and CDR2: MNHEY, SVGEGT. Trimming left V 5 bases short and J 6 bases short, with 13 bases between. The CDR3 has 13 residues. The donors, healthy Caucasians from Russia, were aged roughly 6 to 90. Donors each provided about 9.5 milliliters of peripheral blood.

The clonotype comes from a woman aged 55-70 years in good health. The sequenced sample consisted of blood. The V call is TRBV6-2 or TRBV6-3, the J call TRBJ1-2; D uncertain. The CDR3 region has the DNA TGTGCCAGCAGTGACCGGCGGACGCATGGCTACACCTTC. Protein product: CASSDRRTHGYTF.